A selection of T cell receptor beta chains follows, all from one sample in a study of OX40 agonist ivuxolimab in advanced cancers. The repertoire was sequenced with immunoSEQ multiplex PCR; TCRdb's copy has only in-frame clones and lacks some. This table has approximately 160,000 clones, 90% to 95% appearing once. The source was CD4+ or CD8+ T cells sorted from blood, collected in a trial of the OX40 agonist ivuxolimab. The receptors stem from an adult with an advanced solid tumor such as melanoma, head and neck, liver or kidney cancer. The CDR3 runs from the conserved cysteine through the conserved F or W. D genes are given only for firm matches. The listing skips clone size in some rows; elsewhere it reads once, few, many or a size class.

clone size: .; V gene: TRBV5-7; J gene: TRBJ1-4; D gene: .; CDR3 DNA: TGTGCCAGCAGCAGAGAGGGGGGGTCCCCTAATGAAAAACTGTTTTTT; CDR3 protein: CASSREGGSPNEKLFF
clone size: .; V gene: TRBV10-2; J gene: TRBJ2-1; D gene: .; CDR3 DNA: TGCGCCAGCAAGCCTAACCCCCTAACTGAGCAGTTCTTC; CDR3 protein: CASKPNPLTEQFF
clone size: .; V gene: TRBV7-8; J gene: TRBJ1-1; D gene: .; CDR3 DNA: TGTGCCAGCAGCGCCGAGAGGGGGACCGGCACTGAAGCTTTCTTT; CDR3 protein: CASSAERGTGTEAFF
clone size: .; V gene: TRBV19; J gene: TRBJ2-7; D gene: .; CDR3 DNA: TGTGCCAGTAGTAGCGGTACCCTTGCCTACGAGCAGTACTTC; CDR3 protein: CASSSGTLAYEQYF
clone size: once; V gene: TRBV7-2; J gene: TRBJ1-4; D gene: .; CDR3 DNA: TGTGCCAGCAGCTCGCACAGGGCGCTAACTAATGAAAAACTGTTTTTT; CDR3 protein: CASSSHRALTNEKLFF
clone size: .; V gene: TRBV6-1; J gene: TRBJ1-1; D gene: .; CDR3 DNA: TGTGCCAGCAGTCCCTGGAGGAACACTGAAGCTTTCTTT; CDR3 protein: CASSPWRNTEAFF
clone size: once; V gene: TRBV20-1; J gene: TRBJ2-7; D gene: .; CDR3 DNA: TGCAGTGCTGGCAGGGTTCACGAGCAGTACTTC; CDR3 protein: CSAGRVHEQYF
clone size: .; V gene: TRBV25-1; J gene: TRBJ2-2; D gene: TRBD2; CDR3 DNA: TGTGCCAGCAGTGAACTAGGACTAGCCGCCGGGGAGCTGTTTTTT; CDR3 protein: CASSELGLAAGELFF
clone size: .; V gene: TRBV27; J gene: TRBJ2-7; D gene: .; CDR3 DNA: TGTGCCAGCACAGACGGGGGGCACGAGCAGTACTTC; CDR3 protein: CASTDGGHEQYF
clone size: .; V gene: TRBV18; J gene: TRBJ2-3; D gene: .; CDR3 DNA: TGTGCCAGCTCACCACCGGCGGGGTGGGGAGATACGCAGTATTTT; CDR3 protein: CASSPPAGWGDTQYF
clone size: .; V gene: TRBV5-1; J gene: TRBJ2-1; D gene: TRBD2; CDR3 DNA: TGCGCCAGCAGCCTCACTAGCGGGAGCTACAATGAGCAGTTCTTC; CDR3 protein: CASSLTSGSYNEQFF
clone size: .; V gene: TRBV2; J gene: TRBJ2-3; D gene: TRBD1; CDR3 DNA: TGTGCCAGCAGTCGGGACAGGGTCGCAGATACGCAGTATTTT; CDR3 protein: CASSRDRVADTQYF
clone size: .; V gene: TRBV28; J gene: TRBJ2-7; D gene: .; CDR3 DNA: TGTGCCAGCAGTTTATTTCCCAGCAACCCTATACCCCGCGAGCAGTACTTC; CDR3 protein: CASSLFPSNPIPREQYF
clone size: .; V gene: TRBV29-1; J gene: TRBJ2-2; D gene: TRBD2; CDR3 DNA: TGCAGCGTTGAAGTCGGACTAGCAGGGGGGGAGCTGTTTTTT; CDR3 protein: CSVEVGLAGGELFF
clone size: .; V gene: TRBV6-5; J gene: TRBJ2-7; D gene: .; CDR3 DNA: TGTGCCAGCAGCGCGCAGGGCTACGAGCAGTACTTC; CDR3 protein: CASSAQGYEQYF
clone size: .; V gene: TRBV5-1; J gene: TRBJ1-3; D gene: .; CDR3 DNA: TGCGCCAGCAGCTTGGGATCGGTTGGAAACACCATATATTTT; CDR3 protein: CASSLGSVGNTIYF
clone size: once; V gene: TRBV29-1; J gene: TRBJ2-7; D gene: .; CDR3 DNA: TGCAGCGTTGAAGGGGATTCTTCCTACGAGCAGTACTTC; CDR3 protein: CSVEGDSSYEQYF
clone size: .; V gene: TRBV7-2; J gene: TRBJ1-5; D gene: .; CDR3 DNA: TGTGCCAGCAGCTTAGGGGTGTCCAATCAGCCCCAGCATTTT; CDR3 protein: CASSLGVSNQPQHF
clone size: .; V gene: TRBV5-4; J gene: TRBJ1-6; D gene: TRBD1; CDR3 DNA: TGTGCCAGCAGCTTGGCCTGGGGACAGGGGGGCGATTCACCCCTCCACTTT; CDR3 protein: CASSLAWGQGGDSPLHF
clone size: .; V gene: TRBV15; J gene: TRBJ1-3; D gene: .; CDR3 DNA: TGTGCCACCAGCAGAGATTTGGCAGGGGCTGGAAACACCATATATTTT; CDR3 protein: CATSRDLAGAGNTIYF
clone size: .; V gene: TRBV7-2; J gene: TRBJ1-2; D gene: .; CDR3 DNA: TGTGCCAGCAGCTTGTCACCTAACTATGGCTACACCTTC; CDR3 protein: CASSLSPNYGYTF
clone size: .; V gene: TRBV5-1; J gene: TRBJ1-5; D gene: .; CDR3 DNA: TGCGCCAGCAGCTTGGAGGTCAATCAGCCCCAGCATTTT; CDR3 protein: CASSLEVNQPQHF
clone size: .; V gene: TRBV10-1; J gene: TRBJ2-1; D gene: TRBD2; CDR3 DNA: TGCGCCAGCGGGGAGCGGGGGGCCTCCTACAATGAGCAGTTCTTC; CDR3 protein: CASGERGASYNEQFF
clone size: .; V gene: TRBV5-1; J gene: TRBJ2-5; D gene: .; CDR3 DNA: TGCGCCAGCAGCTTGGGGTCCGTTTTTCAGGGAGAGACCCAGTACTTC; CDR3 protein: CASSLGSVFQGETQYF
clone size: .; V gene: TRBV7-9; J gene: TRBJ1-2; D gene: .; CDR3 DNA: TGTGCCAGCAGCTCCGCCGGAGGCTACACCTTC; CDR3 protein: CASSSAGGYTF
clone size: .; V gene: TRBV7-9; J gene: TRBJ1-1; D gene: .; CDR3 DNA: TGTGCCAGCAGCTTAGGTGGGGACAACACTGAAGCTTTCTTT; CDR3 protein: CASSLGGDNTEAFF
clone size: .; V gene: TRBV5-1; J gene: TRBJ2-7; D gene: .; CDR3 DNA: TGCGCCAGCAGCTTGGCCTACGAGCAGTACTTC; CDR3 protein: CASSLAYEQYF